The table lists the clone carrying this T cell receptor beta chain with a few counts. Its specificity is not known. This specimen comes from a study of response to subunit inactivated influenza vaccine. TCRdb fed the RT-PCR reads into MiXCR, producing one record per CDR3 protein. This sample carries around 190,000 distinct CDR3 sequences, approximately 15% of them seen once, and the ten largest clones take approximately 27%. Points from the study as a whole: Authors suggested few new T cells are recruited by each seasonal influenza vaccination.

J was trimmed by 3 bases and V by 4 bases; bases with no gene match: 5. The CDR3 covers 15 residues. The germline CDR1 and CDR2 sequences are SEHNR and FQNEAQ (reference sequence). The receptor was derived from a man aged 45 to 65 who received an inactivated influenza vaccine. This chain links TRBV7-9 with TRBJ2-7; 11 nucleotides line up with TRBD2. The sample was CD8+ T cells sorted from PBMCs, taken less than 6 days after vaccination. The CDR3 is CASSSPGTSGYEQYF. In nucleotides, the CDR3 is TGTGCCAGCAGCTCTCCCGGGACTAGCGGCTACGAGCAGTACTTC.